The 19 T cell receptor beta chains presented below share a single source sample, sequenced in a study of vaccination effects on CD4 cells after COVID-19. Their antigens are not known. This table comes from immunoSEQ multiplex PCR, and its TCRdb copy is limited to in-frame clones, with some not included. The sample consists of 65,000 to 90,000 clones, about 79% of them appearing once. Ahead of sequencing, the ViraFEST assay grew antigen-specific CD4+ T cells using viral peptide pools. Cultured cells yielded isolated CD4+ T cells after more than nine days. Vaccine recipients had no previous SARS-CoV-2 infection; their nucleocapsid antibodies were negative. Sequences were derived from CD4+ T cells from PBMCs cultured with SARS-CoV-2 spike peptides, sampled before COVID-19 vaccination. The receptors derive from a human donor who received a COVID-19 vaccine.

The chain links TRBV24-1 to TRBJ1-5; no reliable D call. The germline V gene has CDR1 KGHDR and CDR2 SFDVKD. The CDR3 has 14 amino acids. V dropped 9 bases and J dropped 0 bases, with 11 bases sitting between them. For the CDR3, the DNA is TGTGCCACCTCGGAGGCACCTAGCAATCAGCCCCAGCATTTT. This sequence encodes CATSEAPSNQPQHF.

This chain links TRBV12-3 or TRBV12-4 with TRBJ2-5; the D gene is possibly TRBD1 (6 bases). CDR3 length equals 13 residues. V was shortened by 5 bases and J by 5 bases, with 12 bases between the two germline ends. In nucleotides, the CDR3 is TGTGCCAGCAGTGAGGGGGTGGTGGAGACCCAGTACTTC. This gives the protein CASSEGVVETQYF.

The CDR3, as DNA: TGTGCCAGCTCACCACGGGTCGATCGGGGGCTTCATACCGGGGAGCTGTTTTTT. As protein: CASSPRVDRGLHTGELFF. The chain combines TRBV18 with TRBJ2-2, with D perhaps matching TRBD1 or TRBD2 (6 bases each). The CDR3 has 18 amino acids. CDR1 is KGHSH and CDR2 is LQKENI in the germline V gene. The V and J ends lost 1 base and 5 bases respectively, with 20 bases between them.

This chain joins TRBV5-1 and TRBJ1-4; D is possibly TRBD1 (6 bases). The germline V gene encodes CDR1 SGHRS and CDR2 YFSETQ. The CDR3 is 16 amino acids. V lost 4 bases, J lost 0 bases, and 13 bases lay in between. The DNA for the CDR3 is TGCGCCAGCAGCACTTCGGGACAAACAACTAATGAAAAACTGTTTTTT. The encoded protein is CASSTSGQTTNEKLFF.

The chain joins TRBV6-6 to TRBJ2-7, with no clear D. Germline V gene sequence: CDR1 MNHNY, CDR2 SVGAGI (reference sequence). Trimming took off 6 bases at V and 6 bases at J, with 18 bases between the two ends. CDR3 length: 14 amino acids. CDR3 in amino acids: CASRTSARGPEQYV. CDR3 in DNA: TGTGCCAGCAGAACCTCCGCCCGAGGTCCCGAGCAGTACGTC.

In this sample, this clone turned up once. The J gene is TRBJ1-3, the V gene TRBV6-5, with 7 bases aligning to TRBD1. Germline V gene data show CDR1 as MNHEY and CDR2 as SVGAGI. The CDR3 contains 14 residues. V gave up 6 bases and J gave up 0 bases; unmatched junction bases: 2. CDR3 in DNA: TGTGCCAGCAGCCGGGACAGCTCTGGAAACACCATATATTTT. Translating it yields CASSRDSSGNTIYF.

The chain carries TRBV5-8 and TRBJ1-2; 9 bases are a match to TRBD1. With V trimmed by 0 bases and J by 6 bases, 6 bases remained unmatched. CDR1 SGHTS and CDR2 YDEGEE come from the germline V gene. The CDR3 is 15 amino acids. In DNA form, the CDR3 reads TGTGCCAGCAGCTTGGAGGGACAGGGAGGGGATGGCTACACCTTC. Its protein is CASSLEGQGGDGYTF.

This clone was counted a single time. The chain's CDR3 is CASSPPGLGSEYLGTQYF. In DNA form, the CDR3 reads TGTGCCAGCAGCCCCCCTGGGTTGGGGAGTGAATACCTTGGTACGCAGTATTTT. V is TRBV14 and J is TRBJ2-3; the D gene is possibly TRBD2 (5 bases). This CDR3 spans 18 amino acids. The germline V gene encodes CDR1 SGHDN and CDR2 FVKESK. The germline V and J ends were trimmed by 4 bases and 8 bases, with 28 bases remaining between them.

The count of this clone is one. V usage is TRBV2 and J usage is TRBJ2-1; weak D call: TRBD2 (6 bases). The CDR3 sequence is 15 residues long. V lost 6 bases to trimming and J lost 4 bases, with 16 bases between them. CDR1 SNHLY and CDR2 FYNNEI come from the germline V gene. The CDR3 DNA follows: TGTGCCAGCAGCGACATAGGCGGAGGGTACAATGAGCAGTTCTTC. The encoded protein is CASSDIGGGYNEQFF.

A remark on this clone: Different DNA sequences within this sample yield the same CDR3. The chain combines TRBV28 with TRBJ2-5; a possible D gene is TRBD2 (6 bases). The ends were cut back, 2 bases at V and 2 bases at J, with 6 bases in the middle. CDR3 length: 13 amino acids. The germline V gene encodes CDR1 MDHEN and CDR2 SYDVKM. This chain's CDR3 is CASSLGGQETQYF. The CDR3 DNA follows: TGTGCCAGCAGTTTAGGGGGGCAAGAGACCCAGTACTTC.

V gene TRBV12-3 or TRBV12-4 combines with J gene TRBJ1-1, with D possibly being TRBD1 (6 bases). There are 13 residues in the CDR3. V shed 6 bases and J shed 1 base, with 9 bases lying between them. The CDR3 spells CASSQQGNTEAFF. For the CDR3, the DNA is TGTGCCAGCAGCCAACAGGGGAACACTGAAGCTTTCTTT.

This chain uses TRBV18 with TRBJ2-3, with D perhaps given as TRBD1 or TRBD2 (6 bases each). CDR1 KGHSH and CDR2 LQKENI come from the germline V gene. V lost 1 base and J 0 bases, leaving 14 bases between the germline ends. The CDR3 totals 17 residues. As DNA, the CDR3 is TGTGCCAGCTCACCACGGCAAGGGGGGCCTAGCACAGATACGCAGTATTTT. It is translated as CASSPRQGGPSTDTQYF.

The chain recombines TRBV5-4 with TRBJ1-2; maybe TRBD1 (6 bases). Germline V gives CDR1 SGHNT, CDR2 YYREEE (reference sequence). Trimming pared 7 bases from V and 0 bases from J, leaving 16 bases between. CDR3 length: 15 amino acids. The CDR3 DNA is TGTGCCAGCGGATTATCAGGGGAACCTAACTATGGCTACACCTTC. It codes for CASGLSGEPNYGYTF.

The V call is TRBV6-5, the J call TRBJ2-3, with 8 positions matching TRBD1. V lost 3 bases and J lost 6; bases outside the gene matches: 8. This CDR3 is 15 amino acids long. The germline V gene has CDR1 MNHEY and CDR2 SVGAGI. In DNA, the CDR3 is TGTGCCAGCAGTTATTTCAGGGGGCGGTTGGATACGCAGTATTTT. Translated: CASSYFRGRLDTQYF.

This clone has more than one count but fewer than ten. This sequence joins TRBV5-4 and TRBJ1-2; TRBD1 matches 9 bases. Germline loops: CDR1 SGHNT, CDR2 YYREEE (reference sequence). This CDR3 spans 15 amino acids. The V gene end was trimmed by 3 bases and the J gene end by 8 bases; junction bases not matched to a gene: 11. DNA of the CDR3: TGTGCCAGCAGCTGGGAACGGACAGGGGATGAAGGCTACACCTTC. Residues: CASSWERTGDEGYTF.

V gene TRBV9 combines with J gene TRBJ2-1, with a tentative D call TRBD1 (6 bases). Per germline, CDR1 SGDLS and CDR2 YYNGEE. CDR3 length: 15 residues. V lost 4 bases, J lost 7 bases, and 18 bases lay in between. DNA of the CDR3: TGTGCCAGCAGCCCCCGGGCAGGGGTAGGTAATGAGCAGTTCTTC. Amino acid sequence: CASSPRAGVGNEQFF.

This clone was seen a handful of times. The chain carries TRBV27 and TRBJ1-2; unclear D gene. Trimming shortened V by 6 bases and J by 8 bases, and 16 bases separated the two germline ends. The CDR3 is made up of 13 amino acids. Germline lookup yields CDR1 MNHEY and CDR2 SMNVEV (reference sequence). The DNA for the CDR3 is TGTGCCAGCAGAAAGCCGGGTGTTTGGGGCTACACCTTC. It codes for CASRKPGVWGYTF.

The V call is TRBV7-3, the J call TRBJ2-3; 8 bases map to TRBD1. Trimming at V came to 6 bases and at J to 1 base, leaving 0 bases not matched to a gene. This CDR3 comprises 13 residues. Germline-derived CDR1 and CDR2 are SGHTA and FQGTGA. Here the CDR3 DNA reads TGTGCCAGCAGGACAGGGGGCACAGATACGCAGTATTTT. Translating gives CASRTGGTDTQYF.

This clone was detected once. The genes are TRBV7-3 and TRBJ1-1; tentatively, D is TRBD1 (6 bases). CDR1 SGHTA and CDR2 FQGTGA come from the germline V gene. This CDR3 contains 16 residues. V was cut by 5 bases and J by 1 base, with 17 bases left in between. This CDR3 reads CASSASGAQRNTEAFF. The CDR3 region has the DNA TGTGCCAGCAGCGCCTCAGGGGCGCAGAGGAACACTGAAGCTTTCTTT.